Listed below are T cell receptor beta chains from one sample, sequenced in a study of cytomegalovirus exposure and HLA in healthy donors. Here immunoSEQ multiplex PCR was the method, and the copy in TCRdb shows in-frame clones only, minus some. The specimen's table records 60,000 to 75,000 clones. Source material: PBMCs. The receptors come from a female donor in good health and CMV-seropositive. Both conserved end residues are trimmed from each CDR3.

V gene: TRBV5-6; J gene: TRBJ1-5; CDR3 protein: ASSLKRGWGQPQH
V gene: TRBV18; J gene: TRBJ2-5; CDR3 protein: ASSPPTQVRETQY
V gene: TRBV4-1; J gene: TRBJ2-2; CDR3 protein: ASSQSLGGTNTGELF
V gene: TRBV25-1; J gene: TRBJ2-3; CDR3 protein: ASSYRGGTDTQY
V gene: TRBV6-5; J gene: TRBJ1-2; CDR3 protein: ASSYQQGAGGYT
V gene: TRBV6-1; J gene: TRBJ2-1; CDR3 protein: ASSGTGDNYNEQF
V gene: TRBV6-1; J gene: TRBJ1-2; CDR3 protein: ASGPDRAGGYT
V gene: TRBV9; J gene: TRBJ1-6; CDR3 protein: ASSVDRQVNSPLH
V gene: TRBV27; J gene: TRBJ2-1; CDR3 protein: ASSLDQGAYNEQF
V gene: TRBV18; J gene: TRBJ2-1; CDR3 protein: ASSPGGQGVANEQF
V gene: TRBV4-3; J gene: TRBJ1-1; CDR3 protein: ASSPVPGVNTEAF
V gene: TRBV2; J gene: TRBJ2-7; CDR3 protein: ASRPIQDPQY
V gene: TRBV4-1; J gene: TRBJ2-7; CDR3 protein: ASSQAGGSPYEQY
V gene: TRBV4-1; J gene: TRBJ2-3; CDR3 protein: ASSQDGAYREATDTQY
V gene: TRBV4-3; J gene: TRBJ1-1; CDR3 protein: ASSQESRWGLRSTEAF
V gene: TRBV6-5; J gene: TRBJ2-7; CDR3 protein: ASSPRLAGVREQY
V gene: TRBV7-9; J gene: TRBJ2-5; CDR3 protein: ASSLSQGAQETQY
V gene: TRBV5-1; J gene: TRBJ1-6; CDR3 protein: ASSLVPRGRDNSPLH
V gene: TRBV7-2; J gene: TRBJ2-7; CDR3 protein: ASSLALAGGSGY
V gene: TRBV7-8; J gene: TRBJ1-4; CDR3 protein: ASSRPGGLDEKLF
V gene: TRBV29-1; J gene: TRBJ2-6; CDR3 protein: SVGYGGSGANVLT
V gene: TRBV29-1; J gene: TRBJ1-1; CDR3 protein: SVEDPRGMNTEAF
V gene: TRBV6-5; J gene: TRBJ1-3; CDR3 protein: ASKAPSSGNTIY
V gene: TRBV28; J gene: TRBJ2-7; CDR3 protein: ASLTDGAYEQY
V gene: TRBV5-1; J gene: TRBJ1-2; CDR3 protein: ASSEDRLYGYT
V gene: TRBV10-1; J gene: TRBJ2-7; CDR3 protein: ASSRTSGRAHEQY
V gene: TRBV15; J gene: TRBJ1-1; CDR3 protein: ATSEYGGATEAF
V gene: TRBV11-2; J gene: TRBJ2-7; CDR3 protein: ASSLVSLAGGPGYEQY
V gene: TRBV11-2; J gene: TRBJ2-1; CDR3 protein: ASSPTRLANEQF
V gene: TRBV4-1; J gene: TRBJ2-6; CDR3 protein: ASSQVLSGANVLT
V gene: TRBV6-6; J gene: TRBJ1-2; CDR3 protein: ASSYELGQGGGYT
V gene: TRBV29-1; J gene: TRBJ1-1; CDR3 protein: SVAQGDGGTEAF
V gene: TRBV4-1; J gene: TRBJ2-6; CDR3 protein: ASSLQDSPSGANVLT
V gene: TRBV4-2; J gene: TRBJ2-7; CDR3 protein: ASSQRGSSKAYEQY
V gene: TRBV7-9; J gene: TRBJ2-1; CDR3 protein: ASSLAGLGEQF
V gene: TRBV27; J gene: TRBJ2-4; CDR3 protein: ASSWTVADIQY
V gene: TRBV7-2; J gene: TRBJ2-7; CDR3 protein: ASSSRSGGSYEQY
V gene: TRBV5-1; J gene: TRBJ1-3; CDR3 protein: ASSLKGTGQVGGNTIY
V gene: TRBV9; J gene: TRBJ2-1; CDR3 protein: ASSVQGLAGPYEQF
V gene: TRBV5-1; J gene: TRBJ2-1; CDR3 protein: ASSLSWLRETQF
V gene: TRBV19; J gene: TRBJ2-2; CDR3 protein: ASSGSRGGAGELF
V gene: TRBV18; J gene: TRBJ1-1; CDR3 protein: ASSPKVTGGFEAF
V gene: TRBV2; J gene: TRBJ2-2; CDR3 protein: ASLQGVTNTGELF
V gene: TRBV28; J gene: TRBJ1-2; CDR3 protein: ASSLTRTGGGYGYT
V gene: TRBV21-1; J gene: TRBJ1-2; CDR3 protein: ASSIRQGNGYT